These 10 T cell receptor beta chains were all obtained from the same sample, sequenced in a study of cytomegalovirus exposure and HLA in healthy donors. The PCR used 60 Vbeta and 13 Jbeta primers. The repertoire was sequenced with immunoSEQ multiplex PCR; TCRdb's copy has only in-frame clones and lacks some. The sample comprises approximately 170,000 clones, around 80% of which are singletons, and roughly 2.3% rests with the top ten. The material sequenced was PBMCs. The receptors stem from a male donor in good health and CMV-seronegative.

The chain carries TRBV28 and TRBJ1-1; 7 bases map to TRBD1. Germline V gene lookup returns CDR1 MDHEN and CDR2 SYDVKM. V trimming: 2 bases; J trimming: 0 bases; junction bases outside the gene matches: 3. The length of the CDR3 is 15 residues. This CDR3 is CASSLTDRMNTEAFF. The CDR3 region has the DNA TGTGCCAGCAGTTTAACGGACAGGATGAACACTGAAGCTTTCTTT.

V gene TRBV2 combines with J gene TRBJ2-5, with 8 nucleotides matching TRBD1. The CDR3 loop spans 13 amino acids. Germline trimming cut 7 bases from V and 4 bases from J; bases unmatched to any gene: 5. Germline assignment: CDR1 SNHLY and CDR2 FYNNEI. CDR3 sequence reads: CASIQDRGETQYF. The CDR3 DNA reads TGTGCCAGCATTCAAGACAGGGGAGAGACCCAGTACTTC.

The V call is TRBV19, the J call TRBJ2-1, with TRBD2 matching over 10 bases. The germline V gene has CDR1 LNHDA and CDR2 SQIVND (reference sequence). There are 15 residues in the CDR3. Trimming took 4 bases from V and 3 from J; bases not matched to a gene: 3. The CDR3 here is CASSSTSGVYNEQFF. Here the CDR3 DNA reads TGTGCCAGTAGTAGTACTAGCGGGGTCTACAATGAGCAGTTCTTC.

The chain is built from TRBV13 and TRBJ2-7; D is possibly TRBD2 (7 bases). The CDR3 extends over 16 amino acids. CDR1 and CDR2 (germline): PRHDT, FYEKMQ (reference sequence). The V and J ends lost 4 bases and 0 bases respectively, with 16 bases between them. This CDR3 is CASSWLGRGGSYEQYF. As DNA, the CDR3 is TGTGCCAGCAGCTGGTTGGGGAGGGGGGGCTCCTACGAGCAGTACTTC.

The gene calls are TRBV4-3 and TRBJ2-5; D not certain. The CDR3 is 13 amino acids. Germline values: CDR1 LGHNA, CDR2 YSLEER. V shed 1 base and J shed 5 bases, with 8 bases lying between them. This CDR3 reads CASSQVPAETQYF. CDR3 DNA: TGCGCCAGCAGCCAAGTACCTGCGGAGACCCAGTACTTC.

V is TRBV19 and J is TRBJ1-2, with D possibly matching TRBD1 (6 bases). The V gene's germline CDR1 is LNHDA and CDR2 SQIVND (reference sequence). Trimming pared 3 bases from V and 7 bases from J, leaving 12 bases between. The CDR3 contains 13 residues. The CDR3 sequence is CASSMNRDAGYTF. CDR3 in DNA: TGTGCCAGTAGTATGAACAGGGACGCTGGCTACACCTTC.

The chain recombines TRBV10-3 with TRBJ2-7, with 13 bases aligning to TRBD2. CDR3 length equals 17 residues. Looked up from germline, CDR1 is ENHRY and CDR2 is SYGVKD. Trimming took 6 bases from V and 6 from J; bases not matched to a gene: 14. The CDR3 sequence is CAISGTSGRAITGEQYF. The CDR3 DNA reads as TGTGCCATCAGCGGTACTAGCGGGAGGGCAATCACAGGCGAGCAGTACTTC.

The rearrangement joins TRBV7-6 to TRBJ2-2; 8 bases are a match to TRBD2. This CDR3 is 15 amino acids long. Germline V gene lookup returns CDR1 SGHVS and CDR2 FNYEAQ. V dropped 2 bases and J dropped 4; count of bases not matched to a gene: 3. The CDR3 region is CASSLSSGVTGELFF. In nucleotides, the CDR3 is TGTGCCAGCAGCTTAAGTAGCGGGGTCACCGGGGAGCTGTTTTTT.

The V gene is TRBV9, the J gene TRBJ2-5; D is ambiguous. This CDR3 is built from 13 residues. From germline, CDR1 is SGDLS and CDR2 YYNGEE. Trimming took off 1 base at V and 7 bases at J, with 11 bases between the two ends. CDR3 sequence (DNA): TGTGCCAGCAGCGTAACGGAGCGCTCGACCCAGTACTTC. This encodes CASSVTERSTQYF.

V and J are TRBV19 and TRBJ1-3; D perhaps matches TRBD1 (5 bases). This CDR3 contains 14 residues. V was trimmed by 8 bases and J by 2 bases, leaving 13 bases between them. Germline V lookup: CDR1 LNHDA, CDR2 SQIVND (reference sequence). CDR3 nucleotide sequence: TGTGCCAGTGGAAGCGCGGGGGCTGGAAACACCATATATTTT. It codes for CASGSAGAGNTIYF.